The rows below give T cell receptor beta chains drawn from one sample of a study of response to subunit inactivated influenza vaccine. TCRdb itself ran the RT-PCR reads through MiXCR, one entry per CDR3 protein. The sample consists of about 310,000 distinct CDR3 sequences, 21% of them appearing once. Source: PBMCs from blood, taken approximately 20 months after vaccination. The receptors originated from a man aged 45 to 75 who received an inactivated influenza vaccine. Each CDR3 is given with its conserved first and last residue.

v_call	j_call	cdr3_aa
TRBV29-1	TRBJ2-7	CSVKGLAGNYEQYF
TRBV20-1	TRBJ2-1	CSARAYYSPSYNEQFF
TRBV20-1	TRBJ2-1	CSARVAGGPRLYNEQFF
TRBV9	TRBJ1-1	CASSVEAGLNTEAFF
TRBV5-5	TRBJ1-2	CASSPGQGYGYGYTF
TRBV5-1	TRBJ2-6	CASSRQTGSGANVLTF
TRBV7-2	TRBJ2-7	CASSLGYNYQYEEYF
TRBV2	TRBJ2-1	CASSAGTSFSRNEQFF
TRBV29-1	TRBJ2-5	CSVLRDQETQYF
TRBV4-1	TRBJ1-2	CASSQVGSYSGYTF
TRBV20-1	TRBJ1-2	CSASPRINNYGYTF
TRBV3-1	TRBJ1-4	CASSLTSGATNEKLFF
TRBV7-2	TRBJ1-3	CASSRQGAGGNTIYF
TRBV4-3	TRBJ1-6	CASSPGTASVSPLHF
TRBV7-2	TRBJ1-5	CASSLGLGYQPQHF
TRBV20-1	TRBJ1-1	CSARVRDRGDTEAFF
TRBV28	TRBJ1-2	CASSFPPGEDYCYTF
TRBV10-3	TRBJ1-2	CAISESSLTLGGYTF
TRBV4-3	TRBJ2-7	CASSQDWQGSYEQYF
TRBV20-1	TRBJ2-7	CSARPSVGLGQNEQYF
TRBV2	TRBJ2-1	CASNQGAYNEQFF
TRBV18	TRBJ1-1	CASSPPDPYRAFF
TRBV4-2	TRBJ2-2	CASSQVGGRVSGELFF
TRBV19	TRBJ2-1	CASSIGRPFYNEQFF
TRBV4-3	TRBJ1-6	CASSLAWGDNSPLHF
TRBV14	TRBJ2-1	CASSQEWRGVYNEQFF
TRBV11-2	TRBJ2-4	CASSLDLGPIRGRGNIQYF
TRBV5-1	TRBJ1-1	CASSFGREPLMNTEAFF
TRBV29-1	TRBJ2-1	CSVGLGSANDEQFF
TRBV7-2	TRBJ1-1	CASSSRRQGEAFF
TRBV6-2/TRBV6-3	TRBJ2-7	CASSREAYEQYF
TRBV5-1	TRBJ1-4	CASSLGGSGGEKLFF
TRBV29-1	TRBJ2-1	CSVEGQGSFNEQFF
TRBV3-1	TRBJ2-2	CASSQELRGAGELFF
TRBV6-5	TRBJ1-3	CASSYGGQGNTIYF
TRBV13	TRBJ2-3	CASSRGGPTSTDTQYF
TRBV30	TRBJ2-5	CAWSVQEWRETQYF
TRBV7-8	TRBJ2-7	CASSLSPLGEQYF
TRBV9	TRBJ1-1	CASSVDWGNTEAFF
TRBV7-8	TRBJ1-1	CASSSTGRFEAFF
TRBV5-1	TRBJ2-2	CASTPLGSNTGELFF